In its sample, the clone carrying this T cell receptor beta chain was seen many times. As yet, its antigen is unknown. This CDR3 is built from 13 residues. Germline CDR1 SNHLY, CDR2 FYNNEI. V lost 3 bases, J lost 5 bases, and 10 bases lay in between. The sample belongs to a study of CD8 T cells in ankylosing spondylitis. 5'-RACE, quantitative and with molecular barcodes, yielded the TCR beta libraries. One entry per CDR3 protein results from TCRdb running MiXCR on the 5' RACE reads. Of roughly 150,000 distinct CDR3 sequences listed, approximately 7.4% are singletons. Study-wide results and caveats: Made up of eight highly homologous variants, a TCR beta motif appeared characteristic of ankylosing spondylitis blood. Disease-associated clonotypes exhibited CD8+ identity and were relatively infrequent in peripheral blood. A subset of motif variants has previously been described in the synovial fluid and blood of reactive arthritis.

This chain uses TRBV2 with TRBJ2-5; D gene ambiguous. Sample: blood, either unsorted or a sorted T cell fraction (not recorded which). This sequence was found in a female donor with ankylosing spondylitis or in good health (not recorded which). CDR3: CASSDVLGETQYF. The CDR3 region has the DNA TGTGCCAGCAGTGATGTTCTGGGCGAGACCCAGTACTTC.